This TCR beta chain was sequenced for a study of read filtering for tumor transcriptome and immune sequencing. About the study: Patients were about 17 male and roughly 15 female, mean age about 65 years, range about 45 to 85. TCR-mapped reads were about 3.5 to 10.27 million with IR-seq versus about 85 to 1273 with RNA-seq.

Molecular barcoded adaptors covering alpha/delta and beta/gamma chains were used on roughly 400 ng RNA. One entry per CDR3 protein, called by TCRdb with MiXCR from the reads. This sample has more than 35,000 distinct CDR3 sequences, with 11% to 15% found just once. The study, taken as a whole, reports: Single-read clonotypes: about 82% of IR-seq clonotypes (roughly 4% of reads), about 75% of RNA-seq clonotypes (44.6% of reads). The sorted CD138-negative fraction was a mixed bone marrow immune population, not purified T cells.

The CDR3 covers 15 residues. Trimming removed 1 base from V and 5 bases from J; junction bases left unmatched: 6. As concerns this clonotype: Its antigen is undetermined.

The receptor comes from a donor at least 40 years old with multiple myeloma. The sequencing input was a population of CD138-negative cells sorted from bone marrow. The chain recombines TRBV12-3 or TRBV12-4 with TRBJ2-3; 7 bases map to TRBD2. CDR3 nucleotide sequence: TGTGCCAGCAGTTTAGGGGCCAGGGAGGGAGATACGCAGTATTTT. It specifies CASSLGAREGDTQYF.